This T cell receptor beta chain was recovered during a study of blood T cell repertoires in COVID-19. Study-wide context: Both acute and convalescent COVID-19 samples were obtained from the United States, Italy and Spain.

In germline, CDR1 is SGHRS, CDR2 YFSETQ. CDR3 size: 16 residues. V gave up 4 bases and J gave up 0 bases; unmatched junction bases: 5. Study processing details: Estimates of nucleated cell counts were drawn from the amplification of reference gene primers. The table came from immunoSEQ multiplex PCR; TCRdb's copy has only in-frame clones and leaves some out. V, J and clone size are taken as reported in that table, and D and trimming were inferred from the DNA itself. The sample records roughly 260,000 clones, 75% to 95% being singletons. Across about two dozen US areas, participants ranged in age from 18 to 89 years. Donors of Cohort 3 who recovered were those that had two negative PCRs, clearance, or symptom resolution.

The sequence came from a woman aged 18-35 years who had recovered from COVID-19. Sequences were obtained from PBMCs or T cells enriched from blood (not recorded which). The chain links TRBV5-1 to TRBJ2-4, with 9 bases that match TRBD2. The CDR3 reads CASSQSGRSAKNIQYF. Written as DNA, the CDR3 is TGCGCCAGCAGCCAAAGCGGGAGGTCAGCCAAAAACATTCAGTACTTC.